This T cell receptor (beta chain) came from a study of blood T cell repertoires in COVID-19. Background on the study: Acute-phase and convalescent COVID-19 samples originated in the United States, Italy and Spain. Sources were T cells, B-cell-depleted T cells, or PBMCs; the material itself was cDNA or gDNA.

By frequency in the sample, this clone is medium-sized. Original processing notes: Reference gene primer amplification in the assay estimated nucleated cell counts. Profiled with immunoSEQ multiplex PCR; TCRdb holds only in-frame clones, not every one. V and J calls and clone size are those listed in that table; D and trimming were worked out from the DNA. The sample shows tens of thousands of clones, 88% of them seen only once. Germline lookup yields CDR1 SGHNT and CDR2 YYREEE (reference sequence). Deletions cut 2 bases from V and 4 bases from J, with 15 bases between. The CDR3 has 15 residues. The sample comprised peripheral blood. This clonotype was obtained from a human donor with active COVID-19. The donor label of this sample is uncertain. The chain is built from TRBV5-4 and TRBJ2-5; D gene unclear. CDR3: CASSFSLAPGETQYF. CDR3 DNA sequence: TGTGCCAGCAGCTTCTCACTGGCTCCGGGAGAGACCCAGTACTTC. Full variable domain (outside the CDR3, taken from reference TRBV5-4 and TRBJ2-5): ETGVTQSPTHLIKTRGQQVTLRCSSQSGHNTVSWYQQALGQGPQFIFQYYREEENGRGNFPPRFSGLQFPNYSSELNVNALELDDSALYLCASSFSLAPGETQYFGPGTRLLVL.